The 2 T cell receptor beta chains below come from one sample, sequenced in a study of cytomegalovirus exposure and HLA in healthy donors. Researchers ran the PCR with 60 Vbeta and 13 Jbeta primers. The table came from immunoSEQ multiplex PCR; TCRdb's copy has only in-frame clones and leaves some out. The sample carries under 150,000 clones, about 75% recorded once. The source material was PBMCs. These receptors all come from a woman aged 40 to 50 in good health and CMV-seronegative.

This chain links TRBV6-5 with TRBJ1-1; 7 bases fit TRBD1. This CDR3 region has 13 residues. Germline V gene lookup returns CDR1 MNHEY and CDR2 SVGAGI. V shed 6 bases, J shed 7 bases, and the junction held 8 bases outside the gene matches. The DNA for the CDR3 is TGTGCCAGCAGGGAGACAGGGCGATGTGAAGCTTTCTTT. Protein: CASRETGRCEAFF.

The sample holds one count of this clone. The chain carries TRBV2 and TRBJ1-5, with D hard to call. The CDR3 consists of 14 residues. The V end lost 1 base, the J end lost 7 bases, and 11 bases lay between the germline ends. From germline, CDR1 is SNHLY and CDR2 FYNNEI. CDR3 amino acids: CASSEEGGLQPQHF. CDR3 bases: TGTGCCAGCAGTGAAGAGGGAGGCTTGCAGCCCCAGCATTTT.